This T cell receptor (beta chain) was sequenced during a study of blood T cells in healthy people across ages. Findings of the study overall: A roughly linear age-dependent decrease characterized TCR beta diversity per million T cells. PBMC samples, being unsorted, prevented any conclusive comparison of naive and antigen-experienced cells.

The germline CDR1 and CDR2 sequences are SQVTM and ANQGSEA. This CDR3 spans 14 amino acids. With 6 bases clipped from V and 3 bases from J, the junction kept 8 bases outside the gene matches. Then a second PCR, running about 6 to 11 cycles, was carried out with a sample-barcoded 5' primer and a J-beta primer mix. Each sample yielded at least 2.5 million CDR3-containing paired-end reads. TCRdb processed the 5' RACE reads anew with MiXCR; each CDR3 protein has one entry. The sample consists of roughly 500,000 distinct CDR3 sequences, approximately 25% of them appearing once. This clonotype was detected only a few times. Antigen: not known. The same sample was also used in a study of T cells of mothers and their children. From that second work: In the second PCR, M1S primer introduced barcodes and 2-4 random bases.

The sample comprised blood. The origin of this receptor is a boy younger than 18 in good health. J is TRBJ2-7 and V is TRBV29-1, with TRBD1 identical over 10 bases. This CDR3 reads CSVTDRGKHYEQYF. The DNA of the CDR3 is TGCAGCGTGACGGACAGGGGGAAGCACTACGAGCAGTACTTC.